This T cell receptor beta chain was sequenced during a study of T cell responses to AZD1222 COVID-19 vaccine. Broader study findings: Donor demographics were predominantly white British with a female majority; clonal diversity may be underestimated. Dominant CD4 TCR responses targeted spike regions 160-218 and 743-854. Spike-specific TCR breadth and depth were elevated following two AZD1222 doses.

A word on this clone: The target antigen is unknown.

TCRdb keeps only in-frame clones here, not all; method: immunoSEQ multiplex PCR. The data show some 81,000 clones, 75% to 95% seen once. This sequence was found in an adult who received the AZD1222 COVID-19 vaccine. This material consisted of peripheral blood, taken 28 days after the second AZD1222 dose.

The CDR3 sequence: CSGYINYGYTF. The CDR3, as DNA: TGCAGCGGGTACATTAACTATGGCTACACCTTC. The chain couples TRBV29-1 to TRBJ1-2; unclear D gene. CDR3 length: 11 residues. The V end lost 7 bases, the J end lost 1 base, and 7 bases lay between the germline ends. CDR1 and CDR2 from the germline V gene are SQVTM and ANQGSEA. The complete variable domain, with remaining parts taken from reference TRBV29-1 and TRBJ1-2, reads SAVISQKPSRDICQRGTSLTIQCQVDSQVTMMFWYRQQPGQSLTLIATANQGSEATYESGFVIDKFPISRPNLTFSTLTVSNMSPEDSSIYLCSGYINYGYTFGSGTRLTVV.